The next 12 T cell receptor beta chains were all read from a single sample in a study of T cell repertoires in cytomegalovirus infection. In TCRdb, the reads were re-called with MiXCR into one record per CDR3 protein. The data contain hundreds of thousands of distinct CDR3 sequences, under 45% of them singletons. Antigens for these TCRs are unknown. This specimen was cultured PBMCs, taken from culture after CMV antigen stimulation. Receptors were obtained from a human donor in good health (CMV status not recorded). Some clones in this sample may be carry-over from other donors' samples.

This chain uses TRBV12-3 or TRBV12-4 with TRBJ2-7; the D is unclear. The CDR3 spans 14 residues. Trimming removed 7 bases at V and 4 bases at J, with 17 bases between. Written as DNA, the CDR3 is TGTGCCAGCACCTCAAGTGACCGCAATTACGAGCAGTACTTC. This gives the protein CASTSSDRNYEQYF.

The chain is built from TRBV7-2 and TRBJ2-1, with TRBD2 matching 7 bases. The CDR3 covers 12 residues. With 8 bases clipped from V and 8 bases from J, the junction kept 6 bases outside the gene matches. Looked up from germline, CDR1 is SGHTA and CDR2 is FQGNSA. The CDR3 region has the DNA TGTGCCAGCCCAAACCTAGCGGATGAGCAGTTCTTC. This sequence encodes CASPNLADEQFF. Full variable domain (rest looked up from reference TRBV7-2 and TRBJ2-1): GAGVSQSPSNKVTEKGKDVELRCDPISGHTALYWYRQSLGQGLEFLIYFQGNSAPDKSGLPSDRFSAERTGGSVSTLTIQRTQQEDSAVYLCASPNLADEQFFGPGTRLTVL.

The chain carries TRBV7-8 and TRBJ1-2; D not certain. CDR1 and CDR2 (germline): SGHVS, FQNEAQ. The CDR3 runs to 14 residues. Trimming cost V 5 bases and J 5 bases, with 15 bases left between them. CDR3 loop: CASSQRTEQYGYTF. CDR3 DNA: TGTGCCAGCAGCCAGCGGACCGAGCAGTATGGCTACACCTTC.

Only a few counts were recorded for this clonotype. The chain has TRBV12-3 or TRBV12-4 and TRBJ2-7; TRBD2 aligns across 11 bases. Trimming took 6 bases from V and 3 from J; bases not matched to a gene: 7. The CDR3 loop spans 15 amino acids. CDR3 residues: CASRHTSGRSYEQYF. CDR3 nucleotides: TGTGCCAGCAGACACACTAGCGGGAGAAGCTACGAGCAGTACTTC.

The chain employs TRBV5-1 and TRBJ1-4, with D maybe TRBD1 (5 bases). From germline, CDR1 is SGHRS and CDR2 YFSETQ. CDR3 size: 16 residues. The V gene lost 0 bases and the J gene lost 4 bases, with 13 bases spanning the gap. CDR3: CASSLAAGHLNEKLFF. The CDR3 DNA is TGCGCCAGCAGCTTGGCGGCCGGACACCTTAATGAAAAACTGTTTTTT. Drawing the rest from reference TRBV5-1 and TRBJ1-4, the complete variable domain is KAGVTQTPRYLIKTRGQQVTLSCSPISGHRSVSWYQQTPGQGLQFLFEYFSETQRNKGNFPGRFSGRQFSNSRSEMNVSTLELGDSALYLCASSLAAGHLNEKLFFGSGTQLSVL.

The genes are TRBV7-9 and TRBJ1-1; the D gene is possibly TRBD1 (6 bases). Trimming shortened V by 5 bases and J by 3 bases, and 19 bases separated the two germline ends. CDR1 and CDR2 (germline): SEHNR, FQNEAQ (reference sequence). The CDR3 has 16 residues. The CDR3, as DNA: TGTGCCAGCAGCCCGTCTTGGGGGGGGCCGGACACTGAAGCTTTCTTT. It translates to CASSPSWGGPDTEAFF. Full variable domain (outside the CDR3, taken from reference TRBV7-9 and TRBJ1-1): DTGVSQNPRHKITKRGQNVTFRCDPISEHNRLYWYRQTLGQGPEFLTYFQNEAQLEKSRLLSDRFSAERPKGSFSTLEIQRTEQGDSAMYLCASSPSWGGPDTEAFFGQGTRLTVV.

This chain connects TRBV7-9 to TRBJ2-7; 15 positions agree with TRBD2. Per the germline V gene, CDR1 is SEHNR and CDR2 is FQNEAQ (reference sequence). V shed 2 bases, J shed 2 bases, and the junction held 10 bases outside the gene matches. The CDR3 loop spans 19 amino acids. CDR3 sequence reads: CASSLSRTSGGVTTYEQYF. The CDR3 region has the DNA TGTGCCAGCAGCTTATCCCGGACTAGCGGGGGGGTGACTACCTACGAGCAGTACTTC. The full variable domain, rest sourced from reference TRBV7-9 and TRBJ2-7, is DTGVSQNPRHKITKRGQNVTFRCDPISEHNRLYWYRQTLGQGPEFLTYFQNEAQLEKSRLLSDRFSAERPKGSFSTLEIQRTEQGDSAMYLCASSLSRTSGGVTTYEQYFGPGTRLTVT.

This clonotype was counted a few times. This chain links TRBV7-9 with TRBJ1-6; unclear D gene. The germline V and J ends were trimmed by 1 base and 0 bases, with 16 bases remaining between them. Germline V gives CDR1 SEHNR, CDR2 FQNEAQ (reference sequence). This CDR3 region has 19 residues. Here the CDR3 DNA reads TGTGCCAGCAGCTTAGTGAAAATCGGTTTAAACTCCTATAATTCACCCCTCCACTTT. Amino acid sequence: CASSLVKIGLNSYNSPLHF.

This clonotype was seen only a few times. The chain combines TRBV7-8 with TRBJ1-1; 10 nucleotides agree with TRBD1. This CDR3 comprises 16 residues. Trimming at V came to 3 bases and at J to 6 bases, leaving 10 bases not matched to a gene. Germline loops: CDR1 SGHVS, CDR2 FQNEAQ. The CDR3 protein is CASSFSGQGSRSEAFF. In DNA form, the CDR3 reads TGTGCCAGCAGCTTTTCGGGACAGGGGTCGCGGTCTGAAGCTTTCTTT. Looking up the rest from reference TRBV7-8 and TRBJ1-1 gives the full variable domain: GAGVSQSPRYKVAKRGQDVALRCDPISGHVSLFWYQQALGQGPEFLTYFQNEAQLDKSGLPSDRFFAERPEGSVSTLKIQRTQQEDSAVYLCASSFSGQGSRSEAFFGQGTRLTVV.

This clonotype was recorded once. The J gene is TRBJ1-2, the V gene TRBV12-3 or TRBV12-4; 9 nucleotides line up with TRBD1. The CDR3 runs 16 residues. Losses at the gene ends were 5 bases for V and 2 bases for J; bases not matched to a gene: 9. The CDR3 DNA follows: TGTGCCAGCAGTCCCGGGACAGGGTTTAGCAACTATGGCTACACCTTC. Its protein product is CASSPGTGFSNYGYTF.

The chain is built from TRBV6-1 and TRBJ2-3, with D unclear. From germline, CDR1 is MNHNS and CDR2 SASEGT. Trimming removed 6 bases from V and 1 base from J, with 11 bases in between. The CDR3 is made up of 14 amino acids. This CDR3 is CASRLDGGTDTQYF. In nucleotides, the CDR3 is TGTGCCAGCAGGCTTGACGGCGGCACAGATACGCAGTATTTT.

The chain couples TRBV19 to TRBJ2-1, with 10 bases aligning to TRBD1. The germline V gene has CDR1 LNHDA and CDR2 SQIVND (reference sequence). The CDR3 runs to 14 residues. V was clipped by 1 base and J by 10 bases; unmatched bases: 4. The CDR3 DNA follows: TGTGCCAGTAGTATAGGGGGGACAGGGGTCGAGCAGTTCTTC. Protein product: CASSIGGTGVEQFF.